These 32 T cell receptor beta chains were all obtained from the same sample, sequenced in a study of monozygotic twins with inflammatory bowel disease. TCRdb reworked the 5' RACE reads into one entry per CDR3 protein, no DNA. There are 85,000 to 110,000 distinct CDR3 sequences in the sample, with 1.5% to 2% held by the top ten. The sample comprised blood. Receptors were obtained from a human donor with ulcerative colitis or Crohn's disease, or a healthy co-twin of an affected twin (not recorded which).

V usage is TRBV7-8 and J usage is TRBJ2-1; TCRdb indicates TRBD1, and absent DNA this call remains unverified. Germline V gene sequence: CDR1 SGHVS, CDR2 FQNEAQ. The CDR3 length is 15 residues. This CDR3 reads CASSWPGTGNNEQFF.

V is TRBV20-1 and J is TRBJ1-3; TCRdb lists TRBD1, though no DNA is available to test this call. Germline V gives CDR1 DFQATT, CDR2 SNEGSKA (reference sequence). This CDR3 region has 16 residues. The CDR3 here is CSARAGTGGFGNTIYF.

This chain links TRBV6-6 with TRBJ2-2; the D gene TCRdb calls, TRBD1, cannot be checked with no DNA. The CDR3 has 14 residues. Germline V gene data show CDR1 as MNHNY and CDR2 as SVGAGI (reference sequence). Here the CDR3 reads CASQGGFGTGELFF.

The chain combines TRBV29-1 with TRBJ1-1. The CDR3 sequence is 11 residues long. CDR1 and CDR2 from the germline V gene are SQVTM and ANQGSEA. The CDR3 loop is CSVGRNTEAFF.

V gene TRBV5-1 combines with J gene TRBJ2-7; the D gene TCRdb calls, TRBD1, cannot be checked with no DNA. Per the germline V gene, CDR1 is SGHRS and CDR2 is YFSETQ. The CDR3 totals 15 residues. CDR3 residues: CASSLGGTPPYEQYF.

V and J are TRBV27 and TRBJ2-7; TCRdb selects TRBD2, and the lack of DNA leaves this call unchecked. The CDR3 is 16 amino acids. Germline V gives CDR1 MNHEY, CDR2 SMNVEV (reference sequence). The CDR3 loop is CASSSLGGVRSYEQYF.

The chain recombines TRBV6-1 with TRBJ1-1. The CDR3 length is 15 residues. The germline gives CDR1 MNHNS, CDR2 SASEGT. CDR3 region: CASSRRQVMNTEAFF.

V usage is TRBV21-1 and J usage is TRBJ2-7; TCRdb proposes TRBD1, but this gene call is untestable without DNA. TRBV21-1 is reported as a pseudogene. This CDR3 has 15 residues. The CDR3 here is CASSKGRQPAYEQYF.

The rearrangement uses TRBV29-1 and TRBJ2-3; without DNA, the TCRdb call of TRBD1 cannot be checked. This CDR3 region has 16 residues. Germline loops: CDR1 SQVTM, CDR2 ANQGSEA. CDR3 protein: CSARRTGGRGTDTQYF.

The chain employs TRBV5-5 and TRBJ2-1; the D call from TCRdb, TRBD2, cannot be confirmed without DNA. The CDR3 contains 13 residues. Germline loops: CDR1 SGHKS, CDR2 YYEKEE (reference sequence). CDR3 amino acids: CASGSGGANEQFF.

J is TRBJ2-5 and V is TRBV7-2; TCRdb names TRBD2, which stays unverified in the absence of DNA. The CDR3 contains 14 residues. Germline loops: CDR1 SGHTA, CDR2 FQGNSA. The CDR3 spells CASSTLAGASTQYF.

The chain employs TRBV5-1 and TRBJ1-5; the TCRdb D gene call, TRBD1, has no DNA to confirm it. The CDR3 sequence is 17 residues long. Germline V CDR1 and CDR2: SGHRS, YFSETQ. The CDR3 region is CASSLSPTGDSNQPQHF.

J is TRBJ2-5 and V is TRBV28; the TCRdb D gene call, TRBD2, has no DNA to confirm it. Germline V CDR1 and CDR2: MDHEN, SYDVKM. This CDR3 has 15 amino acids. The chain's CDR3 is CASSTCSSGWETQYF.

The chain couples TRBV12-3 or TRBV12-4 to TRBJ2-1; TCRdb lists TRBD1, though no DNA is available to test this call. This CDR3 is 15 amino acids long. The chain's CDR3 is CASSLYSGASIEQFF.

The chain has TRBV5-5 and TRBJ2-1; TCRdb picks TRBD2, but there is no DNA to check that call. CDR3 length: 15 residues. The germline V gene has CDR1 SGHKS and CDR2 YYEKEE (reference sequence). The CDR3: CASSPGTSWPNEQFF.

V usage is TRBV7-2 and J usage is TRBJ2-7. The CDR3 covers 13 residues. The V gene's germline CDR1 is SGHTA and CDR2 FQGNSA. The CDR3 loop reads CASSVRISYEQYF.

V usage is TRBV5-6 and J usage is TRBJ1-2; TCRdb names TRBD1, which stays unverified in the absence of DNA. Germline lookup yields CDR1 SGHDT and CDR2 YYEEEE. The CDR3 is 15 residues long. The CDR3 loop is CATSGRMTGSYGYTF. Looking up the rest from reference TRBV5-6 and TRBJ1-2 gives the full variable domain: DAGVTQSPTHLIKTRGQQVTLRCSPKSGHDTVSWYQQALGQGPQFIFQYYEEEERQRGNFPDRFSGHQFPNYSSELNVNALLLGDSALYLCATSGRMTGSYGYTFGSGTRLTVV.

The chain joins TRBV24-1 to TRBJ2-5; TCRdb selects TRBD2, and the lack of DNA leaves this call unchecked. The CDR3 consists of 14 residues. CDR1 is KGHDR, CDR2 SFDVKD, per germline. CDR3 residues: CATSEKWRGETQYF.

The chain carries TRBV20-1 and TRBJ1-1. Germline V gene sequence: CDR1 DFQATT, CDR2 SNEGSKA (reference sequence). The CDR3 runs 12 residues. The CDR3 reads CSAERAQSEAFF.

V is TRBV5-1 and J is TRBJ1-5; TCRdb reports TRBD1, a call that lacks DNA to check it against. Germline V gene lookup returns CDR1 SGHRS and CDR2 YFSETQ. The CDR3 has 16 residues. The CDR3 loop is CASSWGTGGPYQPQHF.

The CDR3 loop is CASSPTGDTQYF. The rearrangement uses TRBV9 and TRBJ2-3. In germline, CDR1 is SGDLS, CDR2 YYNGEE. The CDR3 runs to 12 residues.

The chain combines TRBV29-1 with TRBJ2-7; TCRdb selects TRBD2, and the lack of DNA leaves this call unchecked. This CDR3 has 18 amino acids. CDR1 is SQVTM, CDR2 ANQGSEA, per germline. The CDR3 loop is CSGSGWPSGRGNYYEQYF.

The chain carries TRBV9 and TRBJ2-5; TCRdb's D gene call, TRBD1, goes unchecked for lack of DNA. This CDR3 has 15 amino acids. Germline loops: CDR1 SGDLS, CDR2 YYNGEE. CDR3: CASSGRDRPVETQYF. Drawing the rest from reference TRBV9 and TRBJ2-5, the complete variable domain is DSGVTQTPKHLITATGQRVTLRCSPRSGDLSVYWYQQSLDQGLQFLIQYYNGEERAKGNILERFSAQQFPDLHSELNLSSLELGDSALYFCASSGRDRPVETQYFGPGTRLLVL.

This chain connects TRBV7-9 to TRBJ1-1; TCRdb gives TRBD1 as the D gene, but with no DNA this cannot be confirmed. Germline CDR1 and CDR2: SEHNR and FQNEAQ (reference sequence). The CDR3 has 14 residues. The CDR3 loop is CASSFITGYTEAFF.

The chain is built from TRBV12-3 or TRBV12-4 and TRBJ1-1. This CDR3 is built from 17 residues. The CDR3 protein is CASSLGLVGVMNTEAFF.

The V gene is TRBV28, the J gene TRBJ1-2; there is no DNA to check the TCRdb D call of TRBD1. The CDR3 consists of 12 residues. Germline V gene data show CDR1 as MDHEN and CDR2 as SYDVKM. The CDR3 loop reads CAGSPPDYGYTF.

The V and J genes are TRBV15 and TRBJ2-1. The CDR3 runs 15 residues. Germline-derived CDR1 and CDR2 are LNHNV and YYDKDF (reference sequence). CDR3: CATSRAGGPYNEQFF.

The V and J genes are TRBV6-5 and TRBJ1-2. Germline loops: CDR1 MNHEY, CDR2 SVGAGI. This CDR3 has 13 amino acids. CDR3 sequence: CASSYSTFGGYTF.

The chain recombines TRBV7-2 with TRBJ2-7; TCRdb proposes TRBD1, but this gene call is untestable without DNA. Per the germline V gene, CDR1 is SGHTA and CDR2 is FQGNSA. This CDR3 is built from 16 residues. CDR3 loop: CASSPDGTGATYEQYF.

J is TRBJ1-2 and V is TRBV7-8; with no DNA, the TCRdb D assignment of TRBD1 cannot be verified. The CDR3 sequence is 16 residues long. CDR1 is SGHVS and CDR2 is FQNEAQ in the germline V gene. The CDR3 loop reads CASSLDGIGGHSGYTF.

This chain uses TRBV30 with TRBJ2-3; TCRdb outputs TRBD1, but without DNA this stays unchecked. Germline CDR1 GTSNPN, CDR2 SVGIG (reference sequence). This CDR3 has 18 residues. This CDR3 is CAWTGTGEWGLRTDTQYF.

The genes are TRBV28 and TRBJ1-1. CDR1 is MDHEN and CDR2 is SYDVKM in the germline V gene. The CDR3 spans 13 residues. The CDR3 sequence is CASVGGANTEAFF.